This TCR beta chain was observed in a study of blood T cell repertoires in COVID-19. Trimming cost V 7 bases and J 2 bases; bases outside gene matches: 5. The CDR3 runs to 14 residues. Germline V gives CDR1 MNHEY, CDR2 SVGAGI. Under the authors' procedure: From reference gene primer amplification, estimates of nucleated cell counts were derived. TCRdb's copy holds only in-frame clones and misses some; the assay was immunoSEQ multiplex PCR. Clone size and V and J calls were adopted from that table, with D and trimming inferred from the DNA. The sample lists 150,000 to 200,000 clones; approximately 87% were seen once.

The clonotype originates from a person between 65 and 79 years old with COVID-19, enrolled during active disease. The sequenced sample was peripheral blood. The rearrangement uses TRBV6-5 and TRBJ1-3; 7 nucleotides line up with TRBD1. The DNA for the CDR3 is TGTGCCAGCATTCGACAGGGTACTGGAAACACCATATATTTT. This sequence encodes CASIRQGTGNTIYF.